Shown below are 20 T cell receptor beta chains from a single sample sequenced in a study of T-cell reconstitution after alpha-beta-depleted transplantation in children. For TCRbeta, the library was prepared with unique molecular identifiers. TCRdb re-analysed the PCR reads in MiXCR, keeping a single row per CDR3 protein. Of under 750,000 distinct CDR3 sequences listed, more than 20% are singletons. The material was PBMCs, mostly from graft donor cells, obtained 360 days after TCRalphabeta/CD19-depleted stem cell transplant. All receptors derive from a boy in the first two years of life who had a stem cell transplant for acute myeloid leukemia, so the T cells may come from the graft donor.

This clonotype was observed at least ten times. The chain combines TRBV20-1 with TRBJ2-1, with 8 bases aligning to TRBD2. CDR1 is DFQATT, CDR2 SNEGSKA, per germline (reference sequence). V shed 1 base and J 3 bases; nucleotides not matched to a gene: 8. CDR3 length: 16 amino acids. The CDR3 DNA is TGCAGTGCTAGAGTTTGGCCTAGCGGGCGCTACAATGAGCAGTTCTTC. Encoded protein: CSARVWPSGRYNEQFF.

This clonotype was detected many times. V gene TRBV6-5 combines with J gene TRBJ2-1; D is possibly TRBD2 (6 bases). This CDR3 spans 15 amino acids. In germline, CDR1 is MNHEY, CDR2 SVGAGI. V was trimmed by 2 bases and J by 5 bases, leaving 13 bases between them. DNA of the CDR3: TGTGCCAGCAGTTACGGCCTTAGCGGTGACAATGAGCAGTTCTTC. Encoded protein: CASSYGLSGDNEQFF.

This clonotype was counted at least ten times. This rearrangement joins TRBV29-1 to TRBJ2-3; TRBD1 agrees at 9 bases. CDR3 length equals 14 residues. CDR1 and CDR2 from the germline V gene are SQVTM and ANQGSEA. With 7 bases clipped from V and 5 bases from J, the junction kept 10 bases outside the gene matches. CDR3: CSGTGGAPVDTQYF. The CDR3 DNA reads TGCAGCGGAACAGGGGGCGCCCCGGTAGATACGCAGTATTTT.

In this sample, this clonotype turned up a few times. The rearrangement links TRBV18 to TRBJ1-1; D is undetermined. The CDR3 runs 14 residues. From germline, CDR1 is KGHSH and CDR2 LQKENI. Trimming left V 1 base short and J 1 base short, with 7 bases between. The CDR3 loop is CASSPRQANTEAFF. The CDR3 DNA reads TGTGCCAGCTCACCACGGCAAGCGAACACTGAAGCTTTCTTT.

This clonotype appeared many times. The chain couples TRBV12-3 or TRBV12-4 to TRBJ2-2, with TRBD1 identical over 9 bases. V lost 8 bases and J lost 7; bases outside the gene matches: 8. The CDR3 runs 14 residues. The CDR3 DNA is TGTGCCAGCGGGGGGGACAGGGACGGCGGGGAGCTGTTTTTT. Protein sequence: CASGGDRDGGELFF.

This clonotype was found a few times. The chain is built from TRBV4-1 and TRBJ2-5; 7 bases fit TRBD2. After removal of 2 bases from V and 5 bases from J, the junction contained 5 bases not matched to a gene. The CDR3 extends over 14 amino acids. The germline V gene has CDR1 MGHRA and CDR2 YSYEKL. Here the CDR3 reads CASSQSGGRETQYF. The CDR3 DNA follows: TGCGCCAGCAGCCAATCGGGAGGTCGGGAGACCCAGTACTTC.

Ten or more counts support this clonotype. The chain is built from TRBV20-1 and TRBJ2-3, with D tentatively TRBD1 (6 bases). Trimming took 5 bases from V and 2 from J, leaving 17 bases between them. The CDR3 has 15 residues. Looked up from germline, CDR1 is DFQATT and CDR2 is SNEGSKA (reference sequence). CDR3 loop: CSAPDGQLNTDTQYF. CDR3 coding DNA: TGCAGTGCTCCAGACGGACAGCTAAACACAGATACGCAGTATTTT.

This clonotype has a count of ten or more. J is TRBJ2-1 and V is TRBV28, with unresolved D. CDR3 size: 17 residues. V was shortened by 7 bases and J by 5 bases, with 24 bases between the two germline ends. Germline assignment: CDR1 MDHEN and CDR2 SYDVKM. The DNA for the CDR3 is TGTGCCAGCATTATAGGCAGTTACCCCTCGACGAACAATGAGCAGTTCTTC. Translated, it gives CASIIGSYPSTNNEQFF.

This clonotype was observed a handful of times. The chain joins TRBV18 to TRBJ2-5, with 7 bases identical to TRBD2. The CDR3 length is 15 residues. V was clipped by 3 bases and J by 5 bases; unmatched bases: 9. Germline CDR1 and CDR2: KGHSH and LQKENI. The CDR3 region is CASSPLAASGETQYF. CDR3 nucleotides: TGTGCCAGCTCACCGCTAGCGGCTTCGGGCGAGACCCAGTACTTC.

This clonotype was counted ten times or more. The chain recombines TRBV15 with TRBJ2-7; weak D call: TRBD1 (5 bases). With 0 bases removed from V and 4 bases from J, the gap between germline ends came to 13 bases. From germline, CDR1 is LNHNV and CDR2 YYDKDF (reference sequence). The CDR3 runs to 15 residues. CDR3 region: CATSRDPGLGYEQYF. The CDR3 bases are TGTGCCACCAGCAGAGATCCAGGGTTGGGGTACGAGCAGTACTTC.

This clonotype was recorded at least ten times. The V and J genes are TRBV12-3 or TRBV12-4 and TRBJ2-2; 8 bases fit TRBD1. The CDR3 consists of 14 residues. The J segment lost 3 bases and the V segment lost 3 bases, leaving 0 bases of the junction unmatched. For the CDR3, the DNA is TGTGCCAGCAGTTTGACAGGGGACACCGGGGAGCTGTTTTTT. Its translation is CASSLTGDTGELFF.

V and J are TRBV7-6 and TRBJ1-1; 10 bases match TRBD1. This CDR3 spans 14 amino acids. CDR1 and CDR2 (germline): SGHVS, FNYEAQ. V lost 5 bases to trimming and J lost 5 bases; unmatched junction nucleotides: 5. The CDR3 is CASSRRTGGTEAFF. The CDR3, as DNA: TGTGCCAGCAGCAGAAGGACAGGGGGAACTGAAGCTTTCTTT.

The sample holds a few counts of this clonotype. The chain has TRBV5-6 and TRBJ2-1, with D possibly being TRBD2 (5 bases). Germline CDR1 SGHDT, CDR2 YYEEEE. The V gene lost 5 bases and the J gene lost 0 bases, with 9 bases spanning the gap. The CDR3 covers 14 residues. The CDR3 nucleotides read TGTGCCAGCAGTCCCGGGGACTCCTACAATGAGCAGTTCTTC. This translates into CASSPGDSYNEQFF.

The CDR3 DNA sequence: TGTGCCAGCAGCCCCCGGACTAGCCCCAATGAGCAGTTCTTC. Residues: CASSPRTSPNEQFF. This chain joins TRBV7-2 and TRBJ2-1, with 8 positions matching TRBD2. Germline-derived CDR1 and CDR2 are SGHTA and FQGNSA. V dropped 5 bases and J dropped 6; count of bases not matched to a gene: 6. The CDR3 totals 14 residues.

V gene TRBV3-1 combines with J gene TRBJ2-1; 7 bases are a match to TRBD2. V shed 0 bases and J 14 bases; nucleotides not matched to a gene: 1. Germline V gene data show CDR1 as LGHDT and CDR2 as YNNKEL (reference sequence). This CDR3 is built from 11 residues. In DNA, the CDR3 is TGTGCCAGCAGCCAAGACGGGGGGAAGTTCTTC. This translates into CASSQDGGKFF.

This chain uses TRBV6-1 with TRBJ1-4; D uncertain. In germline, CDR1 is MNHNS, CDR2 SASEGT. There are 13 residues in the CDR3. Trimming took 8 bases from V and 0 from J, leaving 7 bases between them. The CDR3 region is CASRPATNEKLFF. The CDR3 nucleotides are TGTGCCAGCCGTCCCGCAACTAATGAAAAACTGTTTTTT.

The V gene is TRBV20-1, the J gene TRBJ2-1; 10 bases fit TRBD1. Trimming took 6 bases from V and 6 from J; bases not matched to a gene: 5. The CDR3 is 13 amino acids. Germline loops: CDR1 DFQATT, CDR2 SNEGSKA (reference sequence). The CDR3 sequence: CSARTGGFNEQFF. In DNA form, the CDR3 reads TGCAGTGCCCGGACAGGGGGGTTCAATGAGCAGTTCTTC.

Many counts were recorded for this clonotype. The chain uses TRBV7-2 and TRBJ2-1, with TRBD1 matching over 9 bases. Germline trimming cut 2 bases from V and 5 bases from J; bases unmatched to any gene: 7. The CDR3 has 16 amino acids. Germline CDR1 and CDR2: SGHTA and FQGNSA. CDR3 DNA: TGTGCCAGCAGCTTACCCGGGACAGGGAGGCACAATGAGCAGTTCTTC. This translates into CASSLPGTGRHNEQFF.

This clonotype was seen ten or more times. The chain employs TRBV5-1 and TRBJ1-2; D ambiguous. CDR3 length equals 13 residues. The V gene lost 0 bases and the J gene lost 5 bases, with 8 bases spanning the gap. CDR1 and CDR2 from the germline V gene are SGHRS and YFSETQ. The chain's CDR3 is CASSLEASYGYTF. CDR3 coding DNA: TGCGCCAGCAGCTTGGAGGCTTCTTATGGCTACACCTTC.

This clonotype was counted only a few times. V and J are TRBV12-3 or TRBV12-4 and TRBJ1-5; D is perhaps TRBD1 (5 bases). CDR3 length equals 14 residues. V was cut by 6 bases and J by 11 bases, with 20 bases left in between. The CDR3 region is CASSQPGDPSSQHF. CDR3 DNA sequence: TGTGCCAGCAGCCAACCCGGGGACCCGTCGTCCCAGCATTTT.